The following is a TCR beta chain sequence with its context. Its antigen is unknown. The data were obtained in a study of blood T cells in healthy people across ages. Findings of the study overall: The long-lived group displayed more naive CD4+ cells, plus higher diversity, than the aged donors did. While age rose, TCR beta diversity per million T cells dropped in a roughly linear way. The donors' CMV status was not determined, possibly confounding changes in expanded clonotypes.

V lost 8 bases to trimming and J lost 2 bases; unmatched junction nucleotides: 18. There are 17 residues in the CDR3. CDR1 and CDR2 from the germline V gene are MNHNY and SVGAGI (reference sequence). A second PCR, run for about 7 to 11 cycles, used a sample-barcoded 5' primer plus a J-beta primer mix. A single record per CDR3 protein comes from TCRdb applying MiXCR to the 5' RACE reads. The repertoire holds 1.5 million to 2 million distinct CDR3 sequences, with roughly a third as singletons. This TCR came from a woman in her 30s in good health. The rearrangement joins TRBV6-6 to TRBJ2-7; 7 bases align to TRBD1. The sample consisted of blood. CDR3 sequence (DNA): TGTGCCAGCCGGAAAGGGTCAGGGGGTAGTAGGCCCTACGAGCAGTACTTC. It translates to CASRKGSGGSRPYEQYF.